The 25 T cell receptor beta chains given below trace back to one sample, sequenced in a study of T cell responses to AZD1222 COVID-19 vaccine (dated by TCRdb to about 2021). The method was the immunoSEQ multiplex PCR assay. TCRdb obtained this table from immuneACCESS and retained in-frame rearrangements with V and J assigned. These tables miss some clones; where compared with another copy, unresolved V genes account for less than half of the shortfall, and the remainder is unexplained. The sample table holds about 83,000 clones, of which over 75% were seen once. Roughly 32% of the sample lies in the top ten. The time point label corresponds to: baseline before first vaccination. The source was peripheral blood, collected on day 0 of AZD1222 vaccination. Every receptor here comes from an adult in good health.

The gene calls are TRBV7-9 and TRBJ1-5, with D unclear. In germline, CDR1 is SEHNR, CDR2 FQNEAQ (reference sequence). V lost 2 bases and J lost 7, with 12 bases in between. The length of the CDR3 is 14 residues. CDR3 amino acids: CASSLSLEDQPQHF. The CDR3 DNA is TGTGCCAGCAGCTTATCCCTGGAGGACCAGCCCCAGCATTTT.

The rearrangement uses TRBV6-6 and TRBJ1-2; TRBD1 aligns across 10 bases. This CDR3 spans 13 amino acids. J was trimmed by 10 bases and V by 6 bases; bases with no gene match: 8. The germline V gene encodes CDR1 MNHNY and CDR2 SVGAGI (reference sequence). The CDR3 region is CASSRGTGVLYTF. The CDR3 coding sequence is TGTGCCAGCAGCCGCGGGACAGGGGTCCTCTACACCTTC.

The rearrangement links TRBV2 to TRBJ2-2; no reliable D call. CDR1 and CDR2 from the germline V gene are SNHLY and FYNNEI. V was trimmed by 2 bases and J by 7 bases, leaving 8 bases between them. CDR3 size: 13 residues. The CDR3 DNA follows: TGTGCCAGCAGTGAACAGCTACGCGGGGAGCTGTTTTTT. Its translation: CASSEQLRGELFF.

This sequence joins TRBV29-1 and TRBJ1-3, with 7 positions matching TRBD1. The ends lost 7 bases at V and 4 bases at J; junction bases unmatched: 7. CDR1 SQVTM and CDR2 ANQGSEA come from the germline V gene. The CDR3 is 13 amino acids. CDR3 amino acids: CSATTGSGNTIYF. The DNA for the CDR3 is TGCAGCGCAACGACAGGGAGCGGAAACACCATATATTTT.

In this sample, this clone turned up a few times. The chain combines TRBV19 with TRBJ1-1; TRBD1 is a possible D gene (5 bases). CDR3 length equals 13 residues. Germline lookup yields CDR1 LNHDA and CDR2 SQIVND (reference sequence). Trimming cost V 6 bases and J 5 bases, with 13 bases left between them. The CDR3 DNA sequence: TGTGCCAGTAGAAAAGACAGAGGGACTGAAGCTTTCTTT. Translation: CASRKDRGTEAFF.

This clone was seen only a few times. The V gene is TRBV11-2, the J gene TRBJ2-3, with a tentative D call TRBD1 (6 bases). This CDR3 has 13 amino acids. V was cut by 5 bases and J by 5 bases, with 11 bases left in between. Per germline, CDR1 SGHAT and CDR2 FQNNGV. The CDR3 here is CASSPQQGDTQYF. The CDR3 nucleotides read TGTGCCAGCAGCCCTCAACAGGGAGATACGCAGTATTTT.

The chain combines TRBV5-1 with TRBJ2-5; 9 bases line up with TRBD1. J was trimmed by 5 bases and V by 4 bases; bases with no gene match: 9. Germline V gene sequence: CDR1 SGHRS, CDR2 YFSETQ. This CDR3 is built from 15 residues. In nucleotides, the CDR3 is TGCGCCAGCAGCATCGTGGGACAGGGATTGGAGACCCAGTACTTC. As protein: CASSIVGQGLETQYF. Together with reference TRBV5-1 and TRBJ2-5, the CDR3 gives the full variable domain: KAGVTQTPRYLIKTRGQQVTLSCSPISGHRSVSWYQQTPGQGLQFLFEYFSETQRNKGNFPGRFSGRQFSNSRSEMNVSTLELGDSALYLCASSIVGQGLETQYFGPGTRLLVL.

The V gene is TRBV10-3, the J gene TRBJ1-2; 7 nucleotides agree with TRBD1. The CDR3 is made up of 13 amino acids. CDR1 ENHRY and CDR2 SYGVKD come from the germline V gene. Trimming at V came to 3 bases and at J to 6 bases, leaving 4 bases not matched to a gene. CDR3 in DNA: TGTGCCATCAGTGAAACAGGGGAGGATGGCTACACCTTC. It is translated as CAISETGEDGYTF.

V is TRBV6-5 and J is TRBJ2-3; 10 positions match TRBD2. The germline gives CDR1 MNHEY, CDR2 SVGAGI. V was clipped by 6 bases and J by 4 bases; unmatched bases: 1. This CDR3 contains 13 residues. The CDR3 DNA sequence: TGTGCCAGCAGAGCGGGAGGGGCAGATACGCAGTATTTT. This encodes CASRAGGADTQYF.

A remark on this clone: Other DNA sequences in this specimen translate into the identical CDR3. This chain links TRBV5-1 with TRBJ1-3; 8 bases are a match to TRBD1. In germline, CDR1 is SGHRS, CDR2 YFSETQ. J lost 0 bases, V lost 1 base, and 6 bases had no gene match. The CDR3 is 17 residues long. CDR3: CASSLTGTGISGNTIYF. The CDR3 region has the DNA TGCGCCAGCAGCTTGACCGGGACAGGAATCTCTGGAAACACCATATATTTT.

The chain is built from TRBV10-3 and TRBJ2-7; tentative D call: TRBD2 (6 bases). This CDR3 comprises 12 residues. The V end was cut by 4 bases, the J end by 3 bases, with 7 bases between. The germline gives CDR1 ENHRY, CDR2 SYGVKD. The chain's CDR3 is CAISGEVYEQYF. The CDR3 region has the DNA TGTGCCATCAGTGGGGAGGTCTACGAGCAGTACTTC.

In regard to this clone: Distinct nucleotide sequences in the sample also encode this CDR3. V and J are TRBV9 and TRBJ2-3; D remains ambiguous. The germline gives CDR1 SGDLS, CDR2 YYNGEE. Trimming stripped 0 bases from V and 4 bases from J, with 3 bases between. This CDR3 spans 12 amino acids. CDR3 nucleotide sequence: TGTGCCAGCAGCGTAGATGCAGATACGCAGTATTTT. Its protein is CASSVDADTQYF.

This clone was recorded many times. This CDR3 is also generated by other DNA sequences in the sample. The chain joins TRBV7-2 to TRBJ2-7; tentatively, D is TRBD1 (5 bases). The V end was cut by 5 bases, the J end by 3 bases, with 17 bases between. This CDR3 contains 15 residues. Germline V gene data show CDR1 as SGHTA and CDR2 as FQGNSA. The CDR3 loop is CASSPGGAGDYEQYF. In DNA, the CDR3 is TGTGCCAGCAGCCCCGGTGGGGCAGGCGACTACGAGCAGTACTTC.

Only one count was recorded for this clone. This rearrangement joins TRBV10-3 to TRBJ2-1; D is perhaps TRBD1 or TRBD2 (5 bases each). With 4 bases removed from V and 6 bases from J, the gap between germline ends came to 16 bases. CDR3 length equals 15 residues. Germline V gene sequence: CDR1 ENHRY, CDR2 SYGVKD. For the CDR3, the DNA is TGTGCCATCAGTGCGGGGCGGGCCGAGGGCAATGAGCAGTTCTTC. Its translation is CAISAGRAEGNEQFF.

The rearrangement uses TRBV28 and TRBJ2-1; 9 nucleotides line up with TRBD1. Germline V gene sequence: CDR1 MDHEN, CDR2 SYDVKM. V lost 6 bases, J lost 8 bases, and 5 bases stayed unmatched. CDR3 length equals 13 residues. CDR3 nucleotide sequence: TGTGCCAGCAGGAAACAGGGGGCCTATGAGCAGTTCTTC. Its protein is CASRKQGAYEQFF. Variable domain in full (rest from reference TRBV28 and TRBJ2-1): DVKVTQSSRYLVKRTGEKVFLECVQDMDHENMFWYRQDPGLGLRLIYFSYDVKMKEKGDIPEGYSVSREKKERFSLILESASTNQTSMYLCASRKQGAYEQFFGPGTRLTVL.

The chain combines TRBV28 with TRBJ2-7; the D gene could be TRBD1 or TRBD2 (7 bases each). Germline lookup yields CDR1 MDHEN and CDR2 SYDVKM. The V and J ends lost 7 bases and 5 bases respectively, with 18 bases between them. There are 14 residues in the CDR3. The CDR3 DNA reads as TGTGCCAGCACAGAGACAGGGAGGGCCCACGAGCAGTACTTC. This sequence encodes CASTETGRAHEQYF.

This rearrangement joins TRBV10-1 to TRBJ1-3; D is unresolved. The CDR3 has 15 residues. V was cut by 6 bases and J by 9 bases, with 21 bases left in between. Germline CDR1 reads WNHNN; CDR2 reads SYGVQD (reference sequence). CDR3 DNA sequence: TGCGCCAGCAGGACGCACCAGTACCCCGCTCGCACCATATATTTT. Protein: CASRTHQYPARTIYF.

The rearrangement uses TRBV6-1 and TRBJ2-3; possibly TRBD1 or TRBD2 for D (5 bases each). The CDR3 has 15 amino acids. V lost 2 bases and J 2 bases, leaving 11 bases between the germline ends. Germline V gene sequence: CDR1 MNHNS, CDR2 SASEGT. The CDR3 coding sequence is TGTGCCAGCAGTGAATCGGTGGGGGACACAGATACGCAGTATTTT. This gives the protein CASSESVGDTDTQYF.

The rearrangement uses TRBV12-1 and TRBJ1-5; TRBD1 is the table's D call, not checked against the DNA. TRBV12-1 is an annotated pseudogene. CDR3 length: 14 residues. CDR3 nucleotide sequence: TGTGCCAGCAGCGGGGGACAGGGGAGGAGGCCCCAGCATTTT. It codes for CASSGGQGRRPQHF.

The chain employs TRBV30 and TRBJ2-7; D unclear. In germline, CDR1 is GTSNPN, CDR2 SVGIG (reference sequence). The CDR3 runs 14 residues. V was clipped by 4 bases and J by 3 bases, with 16 bases between them. The CDR3 region is CAWKQGPDYYEQYF. The CDR3 DNA is TGTGCCTGGAAACAAGGGCCGGATTACTACGAGCAGTACTTC. The variable domain in full, with the rest retrieved from reference TRBV30 and TRBJ2-7, is SQTIHQWPATLVQPVGSPLSLECTVEGTSNPNLYWYRQAAGRGLQLLFYSVGIGQISSEVPQNLSASRPQDRQFILSSKKLLLSDSGFYLCAWKQGPDYYEQYFGPGTRLTVT.

V is TRBV28 and J is TRBJ2-5; weak D call: TRBD1 (7 bases). The ends were cut back, 2 bases at V and 4 bases at J, with 23 bases in the middle. Germline CDR1 is MDHEN and CDR2 is SYDVKM. CDR3 size: 18 residues. The CDR3: CASSLEGGQDVRTETQYF. The CDR3 DNA follows: TGTGCCAGCAGTTTAGAGGGAGGACAGGATGTGAGAACAGAGACCCAGTACTTC.

This sequence joins TRBV24-1 and TRBJ2-1; D is undetermined. CDR1 is KGHDR and CDR2 is SFDVKD in the germline V gene. The CDR3 loop spans 15 amino acids. The V and J ends lost 4 bases and 0 bases respectively, with 9 bases between them. The CDR3 DNA sequence: TGTGCCACCAGTGACCGAGGTTCCTCCTACAATGAGCAGTTCTTC. Its protein product is CATSDRGSSYNEQFF.

Only one count was recorded for this clone. CDR3: CASSLEAGGSEQYF. The CDR3 region has the DNA TGTGCCAGCAGTTTGGAGGCGGGCGGGTCCGAGCAGTACTTC. The V and J genes are TRBV28 and TRBJ2-7; D is perhaps TRBD2 (5 bases). V was trimmed by 3 bases and J by 6 bases, leaving 15 bases between them. Germline V lookup: CDR1 MDHEN, CDR2 SYDVKM. The CDR3 runs 14 residues. Supplemented by reference TRBV28 and TRBJ2-7, the full variable domain reads DVKVTQSSRYLVKRTGEKVFLECVQDMDHENMFWYRQDPGLGLRLIYFSYDVKMKEKGDIPEGYSVSREKKERFSLILESASTNQTSMYLCASSLEAGGSEQYFGPGTRLTVT.

V is TRBV11-1 and J is TRBJ2-7; D is ambiguous. The germline V gene encodes CDR1 SGHAT and CDR2 FQDESV (reference sequence). CDR3 length equals 13 residues. V shed 5 bases and J shed 2 bases, with 10 bases lying between them. CDR3 region: CASSPDETYEQYF. CDR3 DNA: TGTGCCAGCAGCCCGGACGAAACCTACGAGCAGTACTTC.

The rearrangement uses TRBV10-3 and TRBJ2-1; the match to TRBD2 covers 9 bases. The germline gives CDR1 ENHRY, CDR2 SYGVKD. Trimming cost V 10 bases and J 4 bases; bases outside gene matches: 8. This CDR3 is built from 14 residues. CDR3 in amino acids: CATSAGGRYNEQFF. DNA for the CDR3: TGTGCCACTTCAGCGGGAGGAAGGTACAATGAGCAGTTCTTC.